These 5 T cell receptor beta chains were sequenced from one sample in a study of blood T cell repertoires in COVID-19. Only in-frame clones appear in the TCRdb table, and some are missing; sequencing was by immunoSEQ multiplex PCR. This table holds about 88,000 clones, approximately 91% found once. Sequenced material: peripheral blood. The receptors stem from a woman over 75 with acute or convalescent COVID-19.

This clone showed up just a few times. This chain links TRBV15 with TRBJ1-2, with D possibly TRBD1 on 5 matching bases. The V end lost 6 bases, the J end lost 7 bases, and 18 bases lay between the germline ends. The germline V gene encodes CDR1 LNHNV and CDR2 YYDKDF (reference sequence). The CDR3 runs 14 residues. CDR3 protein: CATSTRATGSGYTF. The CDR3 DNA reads TGTGCCACCAGTACCAGGGCAACTGGGTCTGGCTACACCTTC.

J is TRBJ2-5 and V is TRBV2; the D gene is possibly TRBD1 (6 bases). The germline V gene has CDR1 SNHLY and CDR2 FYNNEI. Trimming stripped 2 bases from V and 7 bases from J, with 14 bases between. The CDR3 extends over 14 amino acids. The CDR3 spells CASSETGSDGTQYF. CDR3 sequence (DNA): TGTGCCAGCAGTGAAACAGGGTCGGACGGGACCCAGTACTTC.

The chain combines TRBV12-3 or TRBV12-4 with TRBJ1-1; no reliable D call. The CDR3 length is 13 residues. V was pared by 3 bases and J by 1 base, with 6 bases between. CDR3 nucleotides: TGTGCCAGCAGTTTTAGAGAGAACACTGAAGCTTTCTTT. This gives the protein CASSFRENTEAFF.

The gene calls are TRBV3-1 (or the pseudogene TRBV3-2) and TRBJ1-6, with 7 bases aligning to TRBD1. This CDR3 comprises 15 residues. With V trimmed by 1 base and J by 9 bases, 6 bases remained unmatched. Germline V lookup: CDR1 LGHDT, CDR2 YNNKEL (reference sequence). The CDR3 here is CASSQGRTGASPLHF. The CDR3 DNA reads TGTGCCAGCAGCCAAGGGCGGACAGGAGCTTCACCCCTCCACTTT.

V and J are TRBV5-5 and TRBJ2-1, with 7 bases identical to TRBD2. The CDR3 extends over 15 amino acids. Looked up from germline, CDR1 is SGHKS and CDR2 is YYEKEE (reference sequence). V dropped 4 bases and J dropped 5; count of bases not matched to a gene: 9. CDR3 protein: CASSRAGVGNNEQFF. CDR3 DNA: TGTGCCAGCAGCCGGGCGGGAGTGGGGAACAATGAGCAGTTCTTC.